These 17 T cell receptor beta chains were sequenced from one sample in a study of blood T cell repertoires in COVID-19. Measured with immunoSEQ multiplex PCR; TCRdb has only the in-frame clones, and not every one. The sample comprises 320,000 or so clones, roughly nine tenths of which are singletons, and 0.9% to 1.2% rests with the top ten. The sequenced sample consisted of PBMCs or T cells enriched from blood (not recorded which). These receptors all stem from a woman aged 25 to 45 who had recovered from COVID-19.

The chain joins TRBV5-6 to TRBJ2-6; D is unclear. Germline CDR1 is SGHDT and CDR2 is YYEEEE. The length of the CDR3 is 16 residues. V lost 2 bases and J 0 bases, leaving 9 bases between the germline ends. This chain's CDR3 is CASSLYKSSGANVLTF. DNA for the CDR3: TGTGCCAGCAGCTTATATAAGAGCTCTGGGGCCAACGTCCTGACTTTC.

The rearrangement links TRBV5-4 to TRBJ2-5, with D tentatively TRBD1 (5 bases). The V end was cut by 4 bases, the J end by 5 bases, with 15 bases between. Germline V gene lookup returns CDR1 SGHNT and CDR2 YYREEE (reference sequence). This CDR3 spans 14 amino acids. This CDR3 reads CASSPGWAWETQYF. The CDR3 DNA follows: TGTGCCAGCAGCCCAGGGTGGGCTTGGGAGACCCAGTACTTC. The whole variable domain, remainder taken from reference TRBV5-4 and TRBJ2-5, is ETGVTQSPTHLIKTRGQQVTLRCSSQSGHNTVSWYQQALGQGPQFIFQYYREEENGRGNFPPRFSGLQFPNYSSELNVNALELDDSALYLCASSPGWAWETQYFGPGTRLLVL.

The gene calls are TRBV7-2 and TRBJ2-5; 9 nucleotides match TRBD2. Germline lookup yields CDR1 SGHTA and CDR2 FQGNSA. V was clipped by 5 bases and J by 4 bases; unmatched bases: 5. The CDR3 runs 14 residues. The CDR3 is CASSGTAGGETQYF. CDR3 nucleotide sequence: TGTGCCAGCAGCGGAACAGCGGGGGGAGAGACCCAGTACTTC.

The rearrangement links TRBV6-5 to TRBJ2-2, with D uncertain. V lost 2 bases to trimming and J lost 6 bases, with 13 bases between them. From germline, CDR1 is MNHEY and CDR2 SVGAGI. CDR3 length: 15 amino acids. CDR3 amino acids: CASSYVTSGPGELFF. CDR3 coding DNA: TGTGCCAGCAGTTACGTAACTTCTGGGCCCGGGGAGCTGTTTTTT.

This chain joins TRBV14 and TRBJ2-2; 7 nucleotides agree with TRBD1. The CDR3 length is 14 residues. V was clipped by 3 bases and J by 8 bases; unmatched bases: 6. The germline V gene encodes CDR1 SGHDN and CDR2 FVKESK. CDR3 sequence: CASSHWDSSGELFF. CDR3 in DNA: TGTGCCAGCAGCCACTGGGACAGCTCTGGGGAGCTGTTTTTT.

This chain connects TRBV14 to TRBJ1-1; 8 bases map to TRBD1. Per germline, CDR1 SGHDN and CDR2 FVKESK. There are 12 residues in the CDR3. V lost 5 bases and J lost 7; bases outside the gene matches: 3. The DNA of the CDR3 is TGTGCCAGCAGCTCCGGGACAGGTGAAGCTTTCTTT. It is translated as CASSSGTGEAFF.

This sequence joins TRBV5-1 and TRBJ2-7; D is perhaps TRBD2 (6 bases). The germline CDR1 and CDR2 sequences are SGHRS and YFSETQ. Trimming left V 4 bases short and J 3 bases short, with 14 bases between. The CDR3 has 14 amino acids. The CDR3 region has the DNA TGCGCCAGCAGCACGGGACTCGATCACTACGAGCAGTACTTC. Residues: CASSTGLDHYEQYF.

The chain joins TRBV11-2 to TRBJ2-5, with 9 bases identical to TRBD2. Germline values: CDR1 SGHAT, CDR2 FQNNGV. Unmatched junction bases numbered 8, after V lost 1 base and J lost 2 bases. The CDR3 is 17 amino acids. The CDR3 sequence: CASSLASGGRGQETQYF. The DNA of the CDR3 is TGTGCCAGCAGCTTAGCCAGCGGGGGGCGAGGGCAAGAGACCCAGTACTTC.

This sequence joins TRBV19 and TRBJ1-1, with D possibly being TRBD1 (6 bases). The CDR3 consists of 16 residues. The V end lost 1 base, the J end lost 1 base, and 13 bases lay between the germline ends. Looked up from germline, CDR1 is LNHDA and CDR2 is SQIVND (reference sequence). Written as DNA, the CDR3 is TGTGCCAGTAGTATAGGGGTGGGGACAAAGAACACTGAAGCTTTCTTT. Protein product: CASSIGVGTKNTEAFF.

This rearrangement joins TRBV5-4 to TRBJ1-2; D is uncertain. Germline lookup yields CDR1 SGHNT and CDR2 YYREEE (reference sequence). CDR3 length equals 15 residues. Trimming shortened V by 0 bases and J by 4 bases, and 13 bases separated the two germline ends. The DNA for the CDR3 is TGTGCCAGCAGCTTGGGGTCCGGGGAAATCTATGGCTACACCTTC. This gives the protein CASSLGSGEIYGYTF.

J is TRBJ2-2 and V is TRBV5-1; 9 bases align to TRBD2. Germline-derived CDR1 and CDR2 are SGHRS and YFSETQ. CDR3 length: 17 amino acids. After removal of 4 bases from V and 2 bases from J, the junction contained 9 bases not matched to a gene. CDR3 protein: CASSPYLSGGNTGELFF. The CDR3 bases are TGCGCCAGCAGCCCCTATCTTAGCGGGGGTAACACCGGGGAGCTGTTTTTT.

The rearrangement uses TRBV15 and TRBJ2-7; maybe TRBD1 (6 bases). CDR3 length equals 15 residues. The V gene's germline CDR1 is LNHNV and CDR2 YYDKDF (reference sequence). The ends were cut back, 4 bases at V and 2 bases at J, with 15 bases in the middle. CDR3 sequence (DNA): TGTGCCACCAGCAATGTTAGGACAGCGACCTACGAGCAGTACTTC. Translation: CATSNVRTATYEQYF.

The V call is TRBV5-6, the J call TRBJ1-4; 7 bases are shared with TRBD1. The V and J ends lost 2 bases and 6 bases, in that order; junction bases with no gene match: 4. CDR3 size: 14 residues. Germline loops: CDR1 SGHDT, CDR2 YYEEEE. CDR3 coding DNA: TGTGCCAGCAGCTTCATCAGGGGGGATGAAAAACTGTTTTTT. It codes for CASSFIRGDEKLFF.

The V call is TRBV5-1, the J call TRBJ2-3, with 8 bases fitting TRBD1. CDR3 size: 14 residues. The germline gives CDR1 SGHRS, CDR2 YFSETQ. V lost 4 bases, J lost 5 bases, and 6 bases stayed unmatched. DNA of the CDR3: TGCGCCAGCAGCCCCCAGGGGGCGAGAGATACGCAGTATTTT. This gives the protein CASSPQGARDTQYF.

The rearrangement uses TRBV9 and TRBJ2-3; 9 nucleotides line up with TRBD2. Trimming cost V 0 bases and J 2 bases; bases outside gene matches: 7. The germline gives CDR1 SGDLS, CDR2 YYNGEE. The CDR3 is made up of 17 amino acids. This CDR3 reads CASSVVGGGASTDTQYF. Here the CDR3 DNA reads TGTGCCAGCAGCGTAGTGGGCGGGGGGGCCTCCACAGATACGCAGTATTTT.

The V gene is TRBV2, the J gene TRBJ2-1; 13 bases agree with TRBD2. The germline CDR1 and CDR2 sequences are SNHLY and FYNNEI. V was clipped by 11 bases and J by 1 base; unmatched bases: 5. The CDR3 runs to 15 residues. CDR3 residues: CASQGLAGSYNEQFF. In nucleotides, the CDR3 is TGTGCCTCCCAGGGACTAGCGGGATCCTACAATGAGCAGTTCTTC. The whole variable domain, remainder taken from reference TRBV2 and TRBJ2-1, is EPEVTQTPSHQVTQMGQEVILRCVPISNHLYFYWYRQILGQKVEFLVSFYNNEISEKSEIFDDQFSVERPDGSNFTLKIRSTKLEDSAMYFCASQGLAGSYNEQFFGPGTRLTVL.

This clone was picked up one time. The V gene is TRBV11-2, the J gene TRBJ2-3; the D gene is possibly TRBD1 (6 bases). There are 17 residues in the CDR3. Germline V gene data show CDR1 as SGHAT and CDR2 as FQNNGV. V shed 4 bases and J shed 0 bases, with 17 bases lying between them. Here the CDR3 DNA reads TGTGCCAGCAGCTCTCTAGGGGGATCGTCTAGCACAGATACGCAGTATTTT. Translating gives CASSSLGGSSSTDTQYF.